The 20 T cell receptor beta chains given below trace back to one sample, sequenced in a study of T cells after yellow fever vaccination. TCRdb re-called the 5' RACE reads through MiXCR, storing one row per CDR3 protein. Counted here are hundreds of thousands of distinct CDR3 sequences, roughly a sixth occurring once; the ten biggest clones make up 17%. The input for sequencing was PBMCs, taken 5 to 6 days after the first yellow fever vaccination. These receptor sequences come from a man younger than 35 who received the YFV17D yellow fever vaccine.

J is TRBJ2-1 and V is TRBV11-1, with 7 bases matching TRBD1. The CDR3 has 18 amino acids. V was clipped by 3 bases and J by 3 bases; unmatched bases: 14. Germline V gives CDR1 SGHAT, CDR2 FQDESV (reference sequence). As DNA, the CDR3 is TGTGCCAGCAGCTTTTGGGGGAACCGGGACAGCCACTACAATGAGCAGTTCTTC. Protein sequence: CASSFWGNRDSHYNEQFF.

The chain combines TRBV20-1 with TRBJ2-7, with TRBD1 matching over 8 bases. Germline CDR1 reads DFQATT; CDR2 reads SNEGSKA (reference sequence). V was clipped by 6 bases and J by 11 bases; unmatched bases: 9. The CDR3 extends over 11 amino acids. The CDR3 bases are TGCAGTGCCATTACAGGGGGTGAAAAGTACGTC. Amino acid sequence: CSAITGGEKYV.

The chain recombines TRBV4-3 with TRBJ2-1; no reliable D call. Germline V gene data show CDR1 as LGHNA and CDR2 as YSLEER. This CDR3 is 15 amino acids long. V was cut by 4 bases and J by 2 bases, with 12 bases left in between. Here the CDR3 reads CASSPYDTPYNEQFF. The CDR3 DNA reads as TGCGCCAGCAGCCCATACGACACCCCCTACAATGAGCAGTTCTTC.

The J gene is TRBJ2-7, the V gene TRBV5-1; the match to TRBD1 covers 8 bases. After removal of 4 bases from V and 5 bases from J, the junction contained 5 bases not matched to a gene. The CDR3 is made up of 13 amino acids. Germline V gene lookup returns CDR1 SGHRS and CDR2 YFSETQ. The CDR3 region is CASSPDRGHEQYV. CDR3 bases: TGCGCCAGCAGCCCTGACAGGGGCCACGAGCAGTACGTC.

This chain connects TRBV18 to TRBJ2-7; 9 bases align to TRBD1. V trimming: 0 bases; J trimming: 0 bases; junction bases outside the gene matches: 0. CDR1 is KGHSH, CDR2 LQKENI, per germline. The CDR3 has 15 residues. CDR3 sequence reads: CASSPPDRGSYEQYF. CDR3 sequence (DNA): TGTGCCAGCTCACCACCGGACAGGGGCTCCTACGAGCAGTACTTC.

This clonotype has at least ten counts. The chain joins TRBV14 to TRBJ1-5; D gene uncertain. Between the trimmed V and J ends, which lost 1 base and 0 bases, there was a span of 13 bases. This CDR3 is 17 amino acids long. The germline V gene encodes CDR1 SGHDN and CDR2 FVKESK. The CDR3 sequence is CASSQVEGWDSNQPQHF. The CDR3, as DNA: TGTGCCAGCAGCCAAGTAGAAGGATGGGATAGCAATCAGCCCCAGCATTTT.

This clonotype was observed a few times. The chain carries TRBV20-1 and TRBJ2-5; D possibly matches TRBD1 or TRBD2 (6 bases each). This CDR3 has 15 amino acids. Trimming cost V 4 bases and J 1 base, with 16 bases left between them. Germline V CDR1 and CDR2: DFQATT, SNEGSKA (reference sequence). The CDR3 sequence is CSANDGGPTQETQYF. In DNA, the CDR3 is TGCAGTGCTAACGACGGGGGCCCCACCCAAGAGACCCAGTACTTC.

This clonotype was detected only a few times. The J gene is TRBJ2-7, the V gene TRBV27; the D is unclear. Trimming took off 4 bases at V and 3 bases at J, with 16 bases between the two ends. Germline lookup yields CDR1 MNHEY and CDR2 SMNVEV (reference sequence). This CDR3 has 15 amino acids. The CDR3 DNA follows: TGTGCCAGCAGTTCCCCAGTTCTATCCGTCTACGAGCAGTACTTC. Protein: CASSSPVLSVYEQYF.

Details on this clonotype: The junction shows a germline mismatch at one end, possibly a read error. This chain joins TRBV10-3 and TRBJ2-7, with TRBD1 as a possible D gene (6 bases). Germline CDR1 reads ENHRY; CDR2 reads SYGVKD. This CDR3 contains 12 residues. Written as DNA, the CDR3 is TGTGCCATCAGAACGGACAGCTACCAGCAGTACTTC. This translates into CAIRTDSYQQYF.

This chain links TRBV28 with TRBJ2-1; D perhaps matches TRBD1 (5 bases). V was cut by 7 bases and J by 8 bases, with 18 bases left in between. This CDR3 comprises 14 residues. CDR1 and CDR2 from the germline V gene are MDHEN and SYDVKM. The CDR3 here is CASTALDSPDEQFF. The CDR3 bases are TGTGCCAGCACCGCATTAGACAGTCCCGATGAGCAGTTCTTC.

This clonotype has just a few counts. The genes are TRBV9 and TRBJ1-1; tentatively, D is TRBD1 (6 bases). Germline V gives CDR1 SGDLS, CDR2 YYNGEE. This CDR3 spans 15 amino acids. V lost 0 bases, J lost 9 bases, and 18 bases lay in between. The CDR3 spells CASSVGPQGHMKAFF. The CDR3 nucleotides read TGTGCCAGCAGCGTAGGCCCCCAGGGACATATGAAAGCTTTCTTT.

The rearrangement uses TRBV12-3 or TRBV12-4 and TRBJ2-4, with D perhaps being TRBD1 or TRBD2 (5 bases each). Trimming shortened V by 6 bases and J by 0 bases, and 27 bases separated the two germline ends. The CDR3 spans 20 residues. CDR3 loop: CASSPGWDPAGRVAKNIQYF. The DNA of the CDR3 is TGTGCCAGCAGCCCCGGCTGGGACCCCGCGGGCAGGGTAGCCAAAAACATTCAGTACTTC.

This clonotype was counted once. The chain combines TRBV5-1 with TRBJ2-2; weak D call: TRBD1 (5 bases). Germline loops: CDR1 SGHRS, CDR2 YFSETQ. The CDR3 length is 16 residues. V lost 4 bases and J 3 bases, leaving 16 bases between the germline ends. This chain's CDR3 is CASSPQRGVYTGELFF. CDR3 in DNA: TGCGCCAGCAGCCCTCAAAGGGGTGTCTACACCGGGGAGCTGTTTTTT.

There are a few counts of this clonotype. The chain recombines TRBV5-1 with TRBJ2-3, with D perhaps assigned TRBD1 or TRBD2 (5 bases each). The V end lost 4 bases, the J end lost 2 bases, and 17 bases lay between the germline ends. The germline V gene encodes CDR1 SGHRS and CDR2 YFSETQ. The CDR3 has 16 residues. CDR3 region: CASSPTPGTITDTQYF. Here the CDR3 DNA reads TGCGCCAGCAGCCCGACCCCTGGGACCATCACAGATACGCAGTATTTT.

This clonotype showed up just a few times. The J gene is TRBJ2-3, the V gene TRBV5-4, with TRBD2 as a possible D gene (5 bases). There are 14 residues in the CDR3. Between the trimmed V and J ends, which lost 4 bases and 1 base, there was a span of 10 bases. The germline CDR1 and CDR2 sequences are SGHNT and YYREEE (reference sequence). The CDR3 spells CASSVEDRTDTQYF. The CDR3 DNA reads TGTGCCAGCAGCGTGGAGGATCGCACAGATACGCAGTATTTT. Full variable domain (missing parts from reference TRBV5-4 and TRBJ2-3): ETGVTQSPTHLIKTRGQQVTLRCSSQSGHNTVSWYQQALGQGPQFIFQYYREEENGRGNFPPRFSGLQFPNYSSELNVNALELDDSALYLCASSVEDRTDTQYFGPGTRLTVL.

The gene calls are TRBV11-1 and TRBJ2-3; TRBD1 matches at 9 bases. The J segment lost 3 bases and the V segment lost 6 bases, leaving 16 bases of the junction unmatched. CDR3 length: 18 amino acids. Germline loops: CDR1 SGHAT, CDR2 FQDESV (reference sequence). CDR3: CASRQQGAWGHKTDTQYF. For the CDR3, the DNA is TGTGCCAGCAGACAACAGGGGGCTTGGGGTCACAAAACAGATACGCAGTATTTT.

The chain carries TRBV29-1 and TRBJ1-1; D remains ambiguous. Trimming shortened V by 1 base and J by 5 bases, and 14 bases separated the two germline ends. CDR1 and CDR2 from the germline V gene are SQVTM and ANQGSEA. This CDR3 region has 14 residues. The CDR3 DNA reads as TGCAGCGTTGAAGCGAGAGGGATGACAACTGAAGCTTTCTTT. Residues: CSVEARGMTTEAFF.

This clonotype came up a few times. The chain combines TRBV3-1 with TRBJ1-2; D is perhaps TRBD1 (5 bases). The CDR3 has 13 amino acids. The V end was cut by 0 bases, the J end by 8 bases, with 10 bases between. The germline V gene encodes CDR1 LGHDT and CDR2 YNNKEL (reference sequence). CDR3 amino acids: CASSQEDRRGYTF. Here the CDR3 DNA reads TGTGCCAGCAGCCAAGAAGACAGACGGGGCTACACCTTC.

The sample holds a few counts of this clonotype. The gene calls are TRBV5-4 and TRBJ2-1; 12 bases fit TRBD2. This CDR3 comprises 17 residues. CDR1 SGHNT and CDR2 YYREEE come from the germline V gene (reference sequence). V lost 3 bases and J lost 1; bases outside the gene matches: 5. The CDR3 sequence is CASSYGLAGPSYNEQFF. DNA of the CDR3: TGTGCCAGCAGCTATGGACTAGCGGGGCCATCCTACAATGAGCAGTTCTTC.

The gene calls are TRBV12-3 or TRBV12-4 and TRBJ2-2; possible D gene TRBD1, 5 bases. Trimming pared 4 bases from V and 2 bases from J, leaving 8 bases between. The CDR3 contains 14 residues. CDR3 amino acids: CASSSRVNTGELFF. In nucleotides, the CDR3 is TGTGCCAGCAGTTCCAGGGTCAACACCGGGGAGCTGTTTTTT.